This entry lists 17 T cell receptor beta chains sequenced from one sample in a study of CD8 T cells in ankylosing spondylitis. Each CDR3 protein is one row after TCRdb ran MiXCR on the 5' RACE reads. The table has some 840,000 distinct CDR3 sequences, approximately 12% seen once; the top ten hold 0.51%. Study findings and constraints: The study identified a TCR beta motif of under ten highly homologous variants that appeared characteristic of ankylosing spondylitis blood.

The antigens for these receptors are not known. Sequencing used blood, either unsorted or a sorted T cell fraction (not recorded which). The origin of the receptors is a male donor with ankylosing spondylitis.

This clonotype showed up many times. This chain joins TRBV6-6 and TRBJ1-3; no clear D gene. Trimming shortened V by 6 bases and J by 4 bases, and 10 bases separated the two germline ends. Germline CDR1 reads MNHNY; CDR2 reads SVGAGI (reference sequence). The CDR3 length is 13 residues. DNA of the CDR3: TGTGCCAGCAGGGCCGGGCGGGGAAACACCATATATTTT. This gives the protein CASRAGRGNTIYF.

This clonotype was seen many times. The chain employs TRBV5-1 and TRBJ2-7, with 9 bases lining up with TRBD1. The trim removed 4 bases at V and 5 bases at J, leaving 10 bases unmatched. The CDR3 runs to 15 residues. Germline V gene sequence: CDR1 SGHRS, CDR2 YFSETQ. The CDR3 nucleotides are TGCGCCAGCAGCCCCCCGGGGGACAGGGAGGACGAGCAGTACTTC. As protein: CASSPPGDREDEQYF.

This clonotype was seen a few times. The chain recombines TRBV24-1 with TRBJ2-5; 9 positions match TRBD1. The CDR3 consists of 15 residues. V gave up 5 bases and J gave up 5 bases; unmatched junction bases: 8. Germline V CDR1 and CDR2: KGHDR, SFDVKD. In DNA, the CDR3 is TGTGCCACCAGTGCTGCCACAGGGGGCGAGGAGACCCAGTACTTC. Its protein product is CATSAATGGEETQYF.

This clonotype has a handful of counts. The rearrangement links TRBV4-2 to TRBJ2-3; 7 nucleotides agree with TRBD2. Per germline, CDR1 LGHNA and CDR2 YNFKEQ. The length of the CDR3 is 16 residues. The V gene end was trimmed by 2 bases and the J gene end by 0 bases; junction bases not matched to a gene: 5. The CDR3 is CASSQRSGASTDTQYF. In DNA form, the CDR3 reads TGTGCCAGCAGCCAAAGGAGCGGGGCTAGCACAGATACGCAGTATTTT.

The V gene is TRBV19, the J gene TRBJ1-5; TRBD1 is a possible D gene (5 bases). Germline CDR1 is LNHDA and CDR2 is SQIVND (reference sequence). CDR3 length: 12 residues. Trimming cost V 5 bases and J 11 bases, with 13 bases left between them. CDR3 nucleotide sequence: TGTGCCAGTAGTGTTGCCGGGGGGGCCCAGCATTTT. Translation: CASSVAGGAQHF.

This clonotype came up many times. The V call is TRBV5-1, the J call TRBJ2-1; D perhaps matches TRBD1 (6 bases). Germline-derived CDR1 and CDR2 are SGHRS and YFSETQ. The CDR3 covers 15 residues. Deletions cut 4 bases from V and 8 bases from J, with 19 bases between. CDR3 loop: CASSPQGTDTYEQFF. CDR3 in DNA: TGCGCCAGCAGCCCACAGGGCACCGATACCTATGAGCAGTTCTTC.

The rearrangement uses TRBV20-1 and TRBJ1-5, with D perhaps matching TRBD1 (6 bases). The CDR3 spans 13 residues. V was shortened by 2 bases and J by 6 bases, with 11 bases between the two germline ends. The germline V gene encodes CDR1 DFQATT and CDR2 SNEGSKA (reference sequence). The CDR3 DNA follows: TGCAGTGCTAGACAGGGAGGGGGTCAGCCCCAGCATTTT. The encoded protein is CSARQGGGQPQHF.

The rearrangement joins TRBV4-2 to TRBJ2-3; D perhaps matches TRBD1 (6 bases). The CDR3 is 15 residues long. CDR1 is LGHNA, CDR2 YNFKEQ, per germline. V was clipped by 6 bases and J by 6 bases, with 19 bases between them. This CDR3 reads CASSTGQPSTDTQYF. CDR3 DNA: TGTGCCAGCAGTACTGGACAGCCTTCGACGGATACGCAGTATTTT.

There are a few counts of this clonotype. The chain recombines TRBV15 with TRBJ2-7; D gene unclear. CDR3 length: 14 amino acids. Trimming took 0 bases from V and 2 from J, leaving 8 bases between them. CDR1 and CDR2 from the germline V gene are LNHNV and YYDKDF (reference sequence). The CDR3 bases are TGTGCCACCAGCAGAGATGGCAGAGCCTACGAGCAGTACTTC. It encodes CATSRDGRAYEQYF.

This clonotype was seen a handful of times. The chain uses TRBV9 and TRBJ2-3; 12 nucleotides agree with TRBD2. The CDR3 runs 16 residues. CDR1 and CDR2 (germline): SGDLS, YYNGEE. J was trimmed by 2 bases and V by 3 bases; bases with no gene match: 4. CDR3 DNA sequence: TGTGCCAGCAGCGAGGGGACTAGCGGGTACACAGATACGCAGTATTTT. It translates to CASSEGTSGYTDTQYF.

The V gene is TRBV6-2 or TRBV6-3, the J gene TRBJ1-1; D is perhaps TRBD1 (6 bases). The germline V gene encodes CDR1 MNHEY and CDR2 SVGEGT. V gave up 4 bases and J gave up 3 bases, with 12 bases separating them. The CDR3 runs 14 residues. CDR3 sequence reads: CASSSARGYTEAFF. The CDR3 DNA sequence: TGTGCCAGCAGTTCTGCCAGGGGATACACTGAAGCTTTCTTT.

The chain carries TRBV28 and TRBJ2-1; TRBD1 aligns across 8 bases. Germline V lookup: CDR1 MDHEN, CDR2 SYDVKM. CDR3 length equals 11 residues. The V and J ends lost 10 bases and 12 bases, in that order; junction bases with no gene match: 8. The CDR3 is CAIDWGTGQFF. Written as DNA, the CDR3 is TGTGCCATCGACTGGGGGACAGGGCAGTTCTTC.

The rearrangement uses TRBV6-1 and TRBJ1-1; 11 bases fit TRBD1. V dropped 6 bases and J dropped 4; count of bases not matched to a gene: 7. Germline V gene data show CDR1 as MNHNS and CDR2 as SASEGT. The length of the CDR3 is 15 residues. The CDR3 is CASSFGTGGATEAFF. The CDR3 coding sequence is TGTGCCAGCAGCTTCGGGACAGGGGGGGCCACTGAAGCTTTCTTT.

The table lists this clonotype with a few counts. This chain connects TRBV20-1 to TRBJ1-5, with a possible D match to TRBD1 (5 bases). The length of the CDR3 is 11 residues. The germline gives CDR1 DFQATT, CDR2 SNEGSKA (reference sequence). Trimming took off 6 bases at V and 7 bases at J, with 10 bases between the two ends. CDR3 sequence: CSAAGGQPQHF. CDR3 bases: TGCAGTGCCGCTGGGGGGCAGCCCCAGCATTTT.

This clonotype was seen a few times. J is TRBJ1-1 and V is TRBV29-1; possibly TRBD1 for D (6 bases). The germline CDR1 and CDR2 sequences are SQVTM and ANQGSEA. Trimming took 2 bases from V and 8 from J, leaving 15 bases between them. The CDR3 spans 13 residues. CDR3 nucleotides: TGCAGCGTTGAACGGGGGGCGCGTATCGAAGCTTTCTTT. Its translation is CSVERGARIEAFF.

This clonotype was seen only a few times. The CDR3 spells CASSGRGLANYNEQFF. CDR3 DNA sequence: TGTGCCAGCAGTGGCCGGGGACTAGCGAACTACAATGAGCAGTTCTTC. The chain carries TRBV6-2 or TRBV6-3 and TRBJ2-1; TRBD2 agrees at 10 bases. The length of the CDR3 is 16 residues. Germline values: CDR1 MNHEY, CDR2 SVGEGT. V was clipped by 5 bases and J by 3 bases; unmatched bases: 7.

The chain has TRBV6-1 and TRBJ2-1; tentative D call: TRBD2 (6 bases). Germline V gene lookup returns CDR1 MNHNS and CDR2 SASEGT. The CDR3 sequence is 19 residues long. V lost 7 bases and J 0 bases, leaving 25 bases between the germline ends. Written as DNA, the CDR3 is TGTGCCAGCATCTCCCGGGGAGGCGCGACCTTATCCTCCTACAATGAGCAGTTCTTC. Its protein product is CASISRGGATLSSYNEQFF.